This T cell receptor beta chain was sequenced during a study of T-cell reconstitution after alpha-beta-depleted transplantation in children. Findings and caveats of the study: After one year, T-cell counts and TCRbeta diversity mostly came from new T cells. In patients about two months after transplant, alpha-beta T cells reportedly arose from several hundred expanded graft clones.

Germline V CDR1 and CDR2: MNHEY, SMNVEV (reference sequence). The germline V and J ends were trimmed by 3 bases and 0 bases, with 18 bases remaining between them. The CDR3 spans 17 residues. Many counts were recorded for this clonotype. What it binds is unknown. Preparation of the TCRbeta library involved a method that used unique molecular identifiers. TCRdb called the PCR reads again in MiXCR, with one record for every CDR3 protein. The table includes about 440,000 distinct CDR3 sequences, about 40% detected once. The rearrangement joins TRBV27 to TRBJ2-7; D is possibly TRBD1 (6 bases). This receptor was obtained from a girl aged 2-10 years with aplastic anemia, due to receive a stem cell transplant. The input for sequencing was PBMCs, taken before TCRalphabeta/CD19-depleted stem cell transplant. The CDR3 DNA is TGTGCCAGCAGTTTTGGCGCCAACAGGGCCGGCTCCTACGAGCAGTACTTC. It is translated as CASSFGANRAGSYEQYF.